This is a list of T cell receptor beta chains from one sample in a study of blood T cell repertoires in COVID-19. Assay used: immunoSEQ multiplex PCR; TCRdb lists only in-frame clones, some missing. The profile shows approximately 220,000 clones, about 82% of them singletons. Sequencing was performed on peripheral blood. These receptor sequences come from an elderly woman with acute or convalescent COVID-19. CDR3s include the opening cysteine and the closing phenylalanine or tryptophan. Each record gives: CDR3 protein, J gene, V gene, clone size. Only part of the rows carry a size: once, few, many, or a class if the clone is expanded.

CDR3 protein: CASSQDLTQDKSFF
J gene: TRBJ1-1
V gene: TRBV14
clone size: many

CDR3 protein: CAWNSQEETQYF
J gene: TRBJ2-5
V gene: TRBV30
clone size: -

CDR3 protein: CASSGASSTDTQYF
J gene: TRBJ2-3
V gene: TRBV2
clone size: once

CDR3 protein: CASSPRQGLPPLHF
J gene: TRBJ1-6
V gene: TRBV18
clone size: -

CDR3 protein: CASSSLETQYF
J gene: TRBJ2-5
V gene: TRBV6-6
clone size: -

CDR3 protein: CASSRTGETGELFF
J gene: TRBJ2-2
V gene: TRBV19
clone size: -

CDR3 protein: CASSPPPGQKNTEAFF
J gene: TRBJ1-1
V gene: TRBV2
clone size: once

CDR3 protein: CASSYLDRDTEAFF
J gene: TRBJ1-1
V gene: TRBV6-2/TRBV6-3
clone size: -

CDR3 protein: CASSPGQGLSPLHF
J gene: TRBJ1-6
V gene: TRBV18
clone size: -

CDR3 protein: CASGPTTSTDTQYF
J gene: TRBJ2-3
V gene: TRBV19
clone size: -

CDR3 protein: CASTTIRQQNTEAFF
J gene: TRBJ1-1
V gene: TRBV7-8
clone size: -

CDR3 protein: CASSPAGGGSYGTEAFF
J gene: TRBJ1-1
V gene: TRBV27
clone size: few

CDR3 protein: CASSQGLAGVFPDTQYF
J gene: TRBJ2-3
V gene: TRBV3-1/TRBV3-2
clone size: once

CDR3 protein: CASSRAESYNEQFF
J gene: TRBJ2-1
V gene: TRBV27
clone size: -

CDR3 protein: CASSQDLRTLSTPLGNTIYF
J gene: TRBJ1-3
V gene: TRBV3-1/TRBV3-2
clone size: -

CDR3 protein: CASSLALGQGSEKLFF
J gene: TRBJ1-4
V gene: TRBV7-2
clone size: -

CDR3 protein: CASSPWNQGATGELFF
J gene: TRBJ2-2
V gene: TRBV11-3
clone size: -

CDR3 protein: CASSPERGGLTGELFF
J gene: TRBJ2-2
V gene: TRBV18
clone size: -

CDR3 protein: CASRIESGGVETQYF
J gene: TRBJ2-5
V gene: TRBV5-5
clone size: once

CDR3 protein: CATSGQGRQPQHF
J gene: TRBJ1-5
V gene: TRBV24-1
clone size: -

CDR3 protein: CASSMGLAASYEQYF
J gene: TRBJ2-7
V gene: TRBV19
clone size: -

CDR3 protein: CASRGLAGHEQYF
J gene: TRBJ2-7
V gene: TRBV27
clone size: -

CDR3 protein: CASSLRGLNEQFF
J gene: TRBJ2-1
V gene: TRBV27
clone size: -

CDR3 protein: CASSLHRNSNQPQHF
J gene: TRBJ1-5
V gene: TRBV7-2
clone size: -

CDR3 protein: CASSLEGAANTGELFF
J gene: TRBJ2-2
V gene: TRBV5-5
clone size: -

CDR3 protein: CASSPWGGLSGNTIYF
J gene: TRBJ1-3
V gene: TRBV5-1
clone size: -

CDR3 protein: CASSRNKETQYF
J gene: TRBJ2-5
V gene: TRBV18
clone size: -

CDR3 protein: CASTPVWGHEQFF
J gene: TRBJ2-1
V gene: TRBV19
clone size: -

CDR3 protein: CASRGTGQWNTEAFF
J gene: TRBJ1-1
V gene: TRBV6-6
clone size: -